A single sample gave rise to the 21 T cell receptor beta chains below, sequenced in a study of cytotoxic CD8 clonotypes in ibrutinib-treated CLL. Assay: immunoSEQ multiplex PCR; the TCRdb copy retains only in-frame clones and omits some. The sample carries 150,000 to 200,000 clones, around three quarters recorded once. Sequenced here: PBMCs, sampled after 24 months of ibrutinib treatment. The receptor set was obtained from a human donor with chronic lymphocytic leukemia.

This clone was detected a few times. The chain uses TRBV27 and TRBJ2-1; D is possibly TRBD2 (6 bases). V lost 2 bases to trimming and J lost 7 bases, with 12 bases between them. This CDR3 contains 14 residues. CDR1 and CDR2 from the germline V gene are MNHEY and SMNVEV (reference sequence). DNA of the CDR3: TGTGCCAGCAGTTTAGTCCGGGGGACGAATGAGCAGTTCTTC. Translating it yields CASSLVRGTNEQFF.

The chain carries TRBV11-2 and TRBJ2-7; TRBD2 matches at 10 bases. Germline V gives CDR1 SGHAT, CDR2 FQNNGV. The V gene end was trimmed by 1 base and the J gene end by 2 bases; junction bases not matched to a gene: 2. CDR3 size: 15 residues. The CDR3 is CASSLGLAGAYEQYF. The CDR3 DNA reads TGTGCCAGCAGCTTAGGGCTAGCGGGAGCCTACGAGCAGTACTTC.

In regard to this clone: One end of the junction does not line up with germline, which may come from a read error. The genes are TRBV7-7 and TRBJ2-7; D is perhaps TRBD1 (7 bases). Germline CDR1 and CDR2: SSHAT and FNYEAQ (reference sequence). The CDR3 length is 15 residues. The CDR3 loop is CASSLGGGQDYEQYF. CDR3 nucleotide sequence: TGTGCTAGCAGCTTAGGAGGGGGCCAGGACTACGAGCAGTACTTC. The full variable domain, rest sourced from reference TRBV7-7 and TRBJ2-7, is GAGVSQSPRYKVTKRGQDVTLRCDPISSHATLYWYQQALGQGPEFLTYFNYEAQPDKSGLPSDRFSAERPEGSISTLTIQRTEQRDSAMYRCASSLGGGQDYEQYFGPGTRLTVT.

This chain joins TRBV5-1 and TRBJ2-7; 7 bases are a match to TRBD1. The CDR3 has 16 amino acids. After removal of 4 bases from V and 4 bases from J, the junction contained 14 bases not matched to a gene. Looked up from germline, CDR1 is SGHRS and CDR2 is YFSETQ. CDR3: CASSTFSGTEVYEQYF. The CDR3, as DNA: TGCGCCAGCAGCACCTTTTCCGGGACAGAGGTATACGAGCAGTACTTC.

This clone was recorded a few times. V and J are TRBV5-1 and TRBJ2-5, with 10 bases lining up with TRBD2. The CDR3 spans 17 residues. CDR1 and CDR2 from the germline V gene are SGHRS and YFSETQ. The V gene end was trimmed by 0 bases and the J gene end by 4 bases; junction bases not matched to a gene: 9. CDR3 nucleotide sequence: TGCGCCAGCAGCTTGGTTTCTAGCGGGAGTTTCTCAGAGACCCAGTACTTC. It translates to CASSLVSSGSFSETQYF.

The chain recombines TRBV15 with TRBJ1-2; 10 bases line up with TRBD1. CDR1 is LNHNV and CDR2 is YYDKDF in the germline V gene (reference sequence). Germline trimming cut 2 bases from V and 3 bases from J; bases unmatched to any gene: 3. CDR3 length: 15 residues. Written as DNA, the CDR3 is TGTGCCACCAGCAGACGGGACAGGGGTGACTATGGCTACACCTTC. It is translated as CATSRRDRGDYGYTF.

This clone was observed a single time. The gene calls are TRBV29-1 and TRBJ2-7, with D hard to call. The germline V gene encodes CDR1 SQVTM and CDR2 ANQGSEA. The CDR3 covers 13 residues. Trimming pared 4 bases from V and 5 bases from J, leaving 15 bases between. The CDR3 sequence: CSVGDGPPDEQYF. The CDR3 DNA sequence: TGCAGCGTTGGCGATGGACCTCCTGACGAGCAGTACTTC.

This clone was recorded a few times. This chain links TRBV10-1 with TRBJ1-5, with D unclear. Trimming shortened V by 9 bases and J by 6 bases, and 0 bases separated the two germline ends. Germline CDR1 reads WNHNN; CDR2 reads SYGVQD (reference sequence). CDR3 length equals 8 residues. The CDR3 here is CASQPQHF. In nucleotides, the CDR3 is TGCGCCAGTCAGCCCCAGCATTTT.

The CDR3 bases are TGCGCCAGCAGCAAGGACAGAACGAACACTGAAGCTTTCTTT. Protein: CASSKDRTNTEAFF. The chain combines TRBV5-1 with TRBJ1-1, with a weak D call TRBD1 (6 bases). CDR3 length: 14 amino acids. V was cut by 4 bases and J by 1 base, with 11 bases left in between. CDR1 and CDR2 from the germline V gene are SGHRS and YFSETQ.

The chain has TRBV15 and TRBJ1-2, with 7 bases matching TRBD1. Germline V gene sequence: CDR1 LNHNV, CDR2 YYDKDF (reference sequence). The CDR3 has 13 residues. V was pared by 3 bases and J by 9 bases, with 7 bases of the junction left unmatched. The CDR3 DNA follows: TGTGCCACCAGCAGCGGACAGGATAGACGCTACACCTTC. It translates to CATSSGQDRRYTF.

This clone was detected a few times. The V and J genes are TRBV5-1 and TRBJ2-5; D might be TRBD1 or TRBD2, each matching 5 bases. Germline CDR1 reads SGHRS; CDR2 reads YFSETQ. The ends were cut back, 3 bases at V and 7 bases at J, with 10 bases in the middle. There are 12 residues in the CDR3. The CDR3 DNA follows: TGCGCCAGCAGCTCGGGGCCCCCGACCCAGTACTTC. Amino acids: CASSSGPPTQYF.

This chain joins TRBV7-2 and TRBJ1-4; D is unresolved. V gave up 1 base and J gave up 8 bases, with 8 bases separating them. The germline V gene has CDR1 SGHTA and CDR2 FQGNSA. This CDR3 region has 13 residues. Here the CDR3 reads CASSLGPLEKLFF. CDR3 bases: TGTGCCAGCAGCTTAGGGCCCTTAGAAAAACTGTTTTTT.

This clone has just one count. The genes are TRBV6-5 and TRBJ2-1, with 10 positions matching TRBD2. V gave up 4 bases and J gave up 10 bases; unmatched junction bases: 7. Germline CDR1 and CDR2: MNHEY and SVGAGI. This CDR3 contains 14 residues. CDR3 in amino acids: CASSSLAGVEEQFF. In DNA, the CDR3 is TGTGCCAGCAGTTCCCTAGCGGGAGTAGAAGAGCAGTTCTTC.

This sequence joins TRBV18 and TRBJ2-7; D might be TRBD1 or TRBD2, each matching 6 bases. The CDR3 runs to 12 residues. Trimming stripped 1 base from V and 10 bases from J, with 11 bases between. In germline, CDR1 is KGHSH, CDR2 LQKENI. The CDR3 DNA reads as TGTGCCAGCTCACCACTGGCGGGGACACAGTACTTC. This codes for CASSPLAGTQYF.

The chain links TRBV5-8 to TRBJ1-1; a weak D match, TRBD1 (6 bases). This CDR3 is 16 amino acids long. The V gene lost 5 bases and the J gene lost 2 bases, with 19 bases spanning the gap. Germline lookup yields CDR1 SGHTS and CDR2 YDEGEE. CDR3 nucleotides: TGTGCCAGCAGTGCGAGGTGGGGGGCGAGTAACACTGAAGCTTTCTTT. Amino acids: CASSARWGASNTEAFF.

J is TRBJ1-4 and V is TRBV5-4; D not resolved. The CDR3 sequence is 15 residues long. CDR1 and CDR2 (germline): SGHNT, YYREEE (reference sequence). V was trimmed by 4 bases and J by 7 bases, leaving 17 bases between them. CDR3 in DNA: TGTGCCAGCAGCCCCTACGAAGCCCCAGGTGAAAAACTGTTTTTT. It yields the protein CASSPYEAPGEKLFF.

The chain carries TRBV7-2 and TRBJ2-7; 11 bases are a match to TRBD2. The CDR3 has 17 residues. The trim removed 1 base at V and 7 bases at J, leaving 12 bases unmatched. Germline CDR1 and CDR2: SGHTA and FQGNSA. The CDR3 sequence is CASSLVALLAGGLEQYF. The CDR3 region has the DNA TGTGCCAGCAGCTTAGTCGCCTTGCTAGCGGGAGGTCTGGAGCAGTACTTC.

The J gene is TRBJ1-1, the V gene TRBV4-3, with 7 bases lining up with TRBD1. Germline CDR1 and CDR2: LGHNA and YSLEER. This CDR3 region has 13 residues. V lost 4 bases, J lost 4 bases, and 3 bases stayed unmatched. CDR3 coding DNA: TGCGCCAGCAGCCTGTACAGGGGCACTGAAGCTTTCTTT. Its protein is CASSLYRGTEAFF.

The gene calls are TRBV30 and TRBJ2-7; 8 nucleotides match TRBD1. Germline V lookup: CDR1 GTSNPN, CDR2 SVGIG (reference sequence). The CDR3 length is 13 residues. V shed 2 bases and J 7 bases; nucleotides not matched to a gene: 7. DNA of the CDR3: TGTGCCTGGAGTCTACAGGGGGTAGAGGAGCAGTACTTC. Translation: CAWSLQGVEEQYF.

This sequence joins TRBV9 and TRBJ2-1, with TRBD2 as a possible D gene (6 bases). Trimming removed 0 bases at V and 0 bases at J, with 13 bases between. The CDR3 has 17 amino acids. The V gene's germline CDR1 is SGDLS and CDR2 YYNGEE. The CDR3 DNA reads TGTGCCAGCAGCGTAGGCGGTAGCGGACCCTCCTACAATGAGCAGTTCTTC. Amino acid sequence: CASSVGGSGPSYNEQFF.

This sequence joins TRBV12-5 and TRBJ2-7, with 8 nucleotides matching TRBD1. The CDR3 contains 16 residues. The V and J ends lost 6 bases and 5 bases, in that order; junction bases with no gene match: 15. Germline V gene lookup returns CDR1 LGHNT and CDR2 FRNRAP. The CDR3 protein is CASGESDRAHLDEQYF. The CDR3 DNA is TGTGCTAGTGGAGAATCGGACAGGGCGCATCTCGACGAGCAGTACTTC.